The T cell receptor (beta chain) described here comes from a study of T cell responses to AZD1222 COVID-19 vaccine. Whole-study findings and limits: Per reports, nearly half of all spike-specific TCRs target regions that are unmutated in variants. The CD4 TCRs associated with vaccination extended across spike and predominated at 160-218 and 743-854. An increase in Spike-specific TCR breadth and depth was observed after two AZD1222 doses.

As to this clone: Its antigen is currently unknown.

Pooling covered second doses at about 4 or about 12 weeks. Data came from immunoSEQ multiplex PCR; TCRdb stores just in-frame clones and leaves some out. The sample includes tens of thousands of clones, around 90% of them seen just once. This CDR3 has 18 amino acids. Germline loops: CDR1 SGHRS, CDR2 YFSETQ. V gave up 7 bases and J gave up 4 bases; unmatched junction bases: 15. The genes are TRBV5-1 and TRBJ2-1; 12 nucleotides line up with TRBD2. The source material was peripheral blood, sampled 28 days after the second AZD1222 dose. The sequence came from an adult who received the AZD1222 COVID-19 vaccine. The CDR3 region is CASATGLAGGPGYNEQFF. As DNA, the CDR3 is TGCGCCAGCGCGACTGGGCTAGCGGGAGGGCCGGGGTACAATGAGCAGTTCTTC. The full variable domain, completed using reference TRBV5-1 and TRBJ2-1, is KAGVTQTPRYLIKTRGQQVTLSCSPISGHRSVSWYQQTPGQGLQFLFEYFSETQRNKGNFPGRFSGRQFSNSRSEMNVSTLELGDSALYLCASATGLAGGPGYNEQFFGPGTRLTVL.